This T cell receptor beta chain was sequenced in a study of T cell repertoires in cytomegalovirus infection. Background on the study: The public TCR beta signatures pointed to both CMV infection and matching HLA type. General study results and limits: It was HLA-C-restricted CMV-specific TCR beta clonotypes that dominated the response ex vivo. The cumulative frequency of public TCR beta families identified carriers of CMV plus the relevant HLA.

TCRdb ran MiXCR on the reads and lists one entry per CDR3 protein. Of some 270,000 distinct CDR3 sequences listed, approximately 17% were seen once; the top ten hold around 47%. In germline, CDR1 is MNHEY, CDR2 SMNVEV (reference sequence). This CDR3 is 13 amino acids long. V trimming: 5 bases; J trimming: 3 bases; junction bases outside the gene matches: 1. The sample holds many counts of this clonotype. Antigen specificity is unknown. The sample was CD8+ T cells from PBMCs. The receptor was isolated from a human donor in good health (CMV status not recorded). Some clones in this sample may be carry-over from other donors' samples. The chain is built from TRBV27 and TRBJ2-1, with 7 bases that match TRBD1. The CDR3 is CASSRDSYNEQFF. DNA of the CDR3: TGTGCCAGCAGTAGGGACAGCTACAATGAGCAGTTCTTC.